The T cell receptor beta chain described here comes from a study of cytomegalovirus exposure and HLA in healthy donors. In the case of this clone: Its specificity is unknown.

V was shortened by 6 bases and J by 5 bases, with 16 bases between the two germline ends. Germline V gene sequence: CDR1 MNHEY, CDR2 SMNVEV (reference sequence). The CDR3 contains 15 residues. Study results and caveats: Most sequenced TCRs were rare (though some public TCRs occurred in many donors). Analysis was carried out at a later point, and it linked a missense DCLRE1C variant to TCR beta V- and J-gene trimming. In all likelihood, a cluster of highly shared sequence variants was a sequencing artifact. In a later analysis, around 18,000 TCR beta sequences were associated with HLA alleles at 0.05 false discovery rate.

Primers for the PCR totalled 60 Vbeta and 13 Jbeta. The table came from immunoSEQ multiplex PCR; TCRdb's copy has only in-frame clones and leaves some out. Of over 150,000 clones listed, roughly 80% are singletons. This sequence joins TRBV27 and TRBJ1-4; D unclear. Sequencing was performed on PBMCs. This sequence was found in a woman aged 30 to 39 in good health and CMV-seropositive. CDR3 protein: CASSQYSGGNEKLFF. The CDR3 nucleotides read TGTGCCAGCAGCCAATACAGCGGAGGAAATGAAAAACTGTTTTTT.